This entry features one T cell receptor beta chain sequence. TCRdb keeps only in-frame clones here, not all; method: immunoSEQ multiplex PCR. This table holds approximately 50,000 clones, about 84% found once. The CDR3 consists of 11 residues. V lost 7 bases and J 9 bases, leaving 10 bases between the germline ends. Germline V lookup: CDR1 ENHRY, CDR2 SYGVKD. These data come from a study of blood T cell repertoires in COVID-19. What was sequenced was peripheral blood. This TCR derives from a human donor in a cohort sampled during active COVID-19. The chain links TRBV10-3 to TRBJ2-1, with D unclear. The CDR3 sequence is CAIKQEGEQFF. The CDR3 DNA reads TGTGCCATCAAGCAGGAAGGTGAGCAGTTCTTC.